This T cell receptor beta chain was recorded in a study of T cells in Graves' hyperthyroidism and ophthalmopathy. The study's findings and limits: Expanded thyroid clonotypes (above 0.001) were mostly also found in blood.

This clonotype showed up just a few times. Antigen unknown. V was clipped by 5 bases and J by 5 bases; unmatched bases: 7. Germline lookup yields CDR1 DFQATT and CDR2 SNEGSKA (reference sequence). The CDR3 extends over 14 amino acids. Amplification of TCR beta CDR3 regions was performed using RNA transcripts as template. HTBI primers were the set used in a first-round RT-PCR of the TCR CDR3. TCRdb used MiXCR to reprocess the multiplex PCR reads, holding one entry per CDR3 protein. The table lists roughly 700,000 distinct CDR3 sequences, around 15% of them singletons. This rearrangement joins TRBV20-1 to TRBJ1-4, with 8 bases aligning to TRBD1. Source material: blood. The receptor's source is a man aged 45-60 years with Graves' hyperthyroidism. CDR3 in amino acids: CSAGIGQGNEKLFF. The CDR3 DNA reads as TGCAGTGCTGGGATTGGACAGGGAAATGAAAAACTGTTTTTT.